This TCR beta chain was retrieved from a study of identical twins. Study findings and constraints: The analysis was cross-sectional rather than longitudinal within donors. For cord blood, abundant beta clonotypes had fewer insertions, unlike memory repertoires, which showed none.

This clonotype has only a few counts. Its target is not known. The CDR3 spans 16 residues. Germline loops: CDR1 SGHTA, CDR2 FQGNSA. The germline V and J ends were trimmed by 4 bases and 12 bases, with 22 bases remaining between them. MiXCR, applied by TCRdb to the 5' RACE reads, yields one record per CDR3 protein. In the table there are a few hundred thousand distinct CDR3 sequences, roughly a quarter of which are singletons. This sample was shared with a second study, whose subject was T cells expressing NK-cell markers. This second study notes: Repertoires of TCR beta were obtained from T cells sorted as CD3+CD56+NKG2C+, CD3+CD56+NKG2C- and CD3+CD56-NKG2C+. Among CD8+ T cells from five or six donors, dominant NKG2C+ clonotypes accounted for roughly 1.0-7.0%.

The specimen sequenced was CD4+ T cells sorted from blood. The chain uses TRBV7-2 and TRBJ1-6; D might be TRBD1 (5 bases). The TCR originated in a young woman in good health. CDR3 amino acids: CASSYQFRDGREPLHF. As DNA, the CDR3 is TGTGCCAGCAGCTACCAATTCCGGGACGGAAGGGAACCCCTCCACTTT.